These 18 T cell receptor beta chains share one sample of origin, sequenced in a study of T cell responses to AZD1222 COVID-19 vaccine. Sequencing was performed with immunoSEQ multiplex PCR; in TCRdb, only in-frame clones are kept and a portion is missing. The data show 140,000 to 150,000 clones, about 90% seen once. Sequenced here: peripheral blood, sampled on day 0 of AZD1222 vaccination. These receptors were taken from an adult in good health.

The rearrangement joins TRBV28 to TRBJ2-3, with D possibly matching TRBD2 (6 bases). CDR3 length: 15 amino acids. Looked up from germline, CDR1 is MDHEN and CDR2 is SYDVKM. V was cut by 5 bases and J by 1 base, with 13 bases left in between. The CDR3 DNA reads as TGTGCCAGCAGTGCAGGGAGGTGGGGCACAGATACGCAGTATTTT. This codes for CASSAGRWGTDTQYF.

The rearrangement links TRBV10-1 to TRBJ1-6, with 9 bases matching TRBD1. Trimming cost V 5 bases and J 7 bases; bases outside gene matches: 6. Germline CDR1 and CDR2: WNHNN and SYGVQD (reference sequence). The CDR3 totals 15 residues. The CDR3 DNA follows: TGCGCCAGCAGTCCGGGACAGGGCTACAATTCACCCCTCCACTTT. Protein: CASSPGQGYNSPLHF.

The chain uses TRBV5-1 and TRBJ1-6; D gene ambiguous. Germline V gene sequence: CDR1 SGHRS, CDR2 YFSETQ. Trimming removed 1 base from V and 5 bases from J, with 16 bases in between. This CDR3 has 17 residues. The CDR3: CASSLYLPDGHNSPLHF. The CDR3 nucleotides read TGCGCCAGCAGCTTGTATTTGCCCGACGGTCATAATTCACCCCTCCACTTT.

The V gene is TRBV4-3, the J gene TRBJ1-1; D not resolved. The CDR3 spans 19 residues. Germline V gene data show CDR1 as LGHNA and CDR2 as YSLEER. V was pared by 0 bases and J by 0 bases, with 20 bases between. Written as DNA, the CDR3 is TGCGCCAGCAGCCAAGAGATGTTAACAGTCGGGTCGATGAACACTGAAGCTTTCTTT. Protein sequence: CASSQEMLTVGSMNTEAFF.

The chain links TRBV7-6 to TRBJ1-5, with D perhaps TRBD1 (6 bases). Germline CDR1 is SGHVS and CDR2 is FNYEAQ. This CDR3 contains 15 residues. Trimming left V 1 base short and J 5 bases short, with 12 bases between. The CDR3 protein is CASSLGVGGHQPQHF. The CDR3 region has the DNA TGTGCCAGCAGCTTAGGGGTGGGGGGGCATCAGCCCCAGCATTTT.

This clone came up once. J is TRBJ2-7 and V is TRBV5-3, with D unresolved. TRBV5-3 is given ORF status, its function remaining uncertain. This CDR3 has 15 residues. Trimming removed 1 base from V and 3 bases from J, with 14 bases in between. Written as DNA, the CDR3 is TGTGCCAGAAGCTTGCTTCCAGGTTCTAACTACGAGCAGTACTTC. It is translated as CARSLLPGSNYEQYF.

V and J are TRBV7-9 and TRBJ2-3; D possibly uses TRBD1 or TRBD2 (6 bases each). This CDR3 contains 15 residues. Trimming stripped 4 bases from V and 2 bases from J, with 13 bases between. The germline gives CDR1 SEHNR, CDR2 FQNEAQ (reference sequence). DNA of the CDR3: TGTGCCAGCAGCTCGCCCGGGGGCGTCACAGATACGCAGTATTTT. It specifies CASSSPGGVTDTQYF.

The chain combines TRBV10-3 with TRBJ1-4; perhaps TRBD1 as D (5 bases). CDR3 length: 16 residues. CDR1 is ENHRY and CDR2 is SYGVKD in the germline V gene. V was pared by 3 bases and J by 0 bases, with 11 bases between. This CDR3 is CAISDQGGATNEKLFF. Here the CDR3 DNA reads TGTGCCATCAGTGATCAGGGTGGGGCAACTAATGAAAAACTGTTTTTT.

The V and J genes are TRBV27 and TRBJ2-3, with 7 bases fitting TRBD1. Germline V CDR1 and CDR2: MNHEY, SMNVEV (reference sequence). This CDR3 region has 15 residues. V shed 3 bases and J 2 bases; nucleotides not matched to a gene: 5. Here the CDR3 DNA reads TGTGCCAGCAGTTTTGCACAGGGGCTCACAGATACGCAGTATTTT. This codes for CASSFAQGLTDTQYF.

In the case of this clone: This sample includes further DNA sequences coding for the same CDR3. The chain carries TRBV9 and TRBJ2-7; 11 bases are shared with TRBD2. Per the germline V gene, CDR1 is SGDLS and CDR2 is YYNGEE. CDR3 length equals 15 residues. The J segment lost 0 bases and the V segment lost 2 bases, leaving 1 base of the junction unmatched. The CDR3 DNA reads as TGTGCCAGCAGCGTCCTAGCGGGGGGCTCCTACGAGCAGTACTTC. Its translation: CASSVLAGGSYEQYF. Looking up the rest from reference TRBV9 and TRBJ2-7 gives the full variable domain: DSGVTQTPKHLITATGQRVTLRCSPRSGDLSVYWYQQSLDQGLQFLIQYYNGEERAKGNILERFSAQQFPDLHSELNLSSLELGDSALYFCASSVLAGGSYEQYFGPGTRLTVT.

J is TRBJ2-3 and V is TRBV5-8; D may be TRBD1 (6 bases). CDR3 length equals 16 residues. The V end lost 4 bases, the J end lost 2 bases, and 17 bases lay between the germline ends. Per germline, CDR1 SGHTS and CDR2 YDEGEE. Here the CDR3 reads CASSPGWGPYTDTQYF. Here the CDR3 DNA reads TGTGCCAGCAGCCCCGGTTGGGGGCCCTACACAGATACGCAGTATTTT. The variable domain in full, with the rest retrieved from reference TRBV5-8 and TRBJ2-3, is EAGVTQSPTHLIKTRGQQATLRCSPISGHTSVYWYQQALGLGLQFLLWYDEGEERNRGNFPPRFSGRQFPNYSSELNVNALELEDSALYLCASSPGWGPYTDTQYFGPGTRLTVL.

The rearrangement uses TRBV6-5 and TRBJ1-2, with 8 bases fitting TRBD1. V lost 0 bases to trimming and J lost 6 bases; unmatched junction nucleotides: 9. The CDR3 is 16 residues long. Per germline, CDR1 MNHEY and CDR2 SVGAGI. The CDR3 nucleotides are TGTGCCAGCAGTTACTCGCCGGGAGGGGACAGGCATGGCTACACCTTC. Translation gives CASSYSPGGDRHGYTF.

This clone was seen once. The chain recombines TRBV7-9 with TRBJ1-1; D is possibly TRBD1 (5 bases). Germline V gives CDR1 SEHNR, CDR2 FQNEAQ (reference sequence). Deletions cut 4 bases from V and 5 bases from J, with 11 bases between. The CDR3 has 13 amino acids. CDR3 DNA sequence: TGTGCCAGCAGCTCCGCGGGGGGAACTGAAGCTTTCTTT. This codes for CASSSAGGTEAFF.

The V call is TRBV18, the J call TRBJ2-2; TRBD2 matches at 7 bases. The CDR3 is 15 residues long. Per germline, CDR1 KGHSH and CDR2 LQKENI. J gave up 3 bases and V 3 bases, and 4 bases lay outside the gene matches. The CDR3 nucleotides are TGTGCCAGCTCACCGCGGGAGTCAGACACCGGGGAGCTGTTTTTT. Its protein product is CASSPRESDTGELFF.

The chain is built from TRBV27 and TRBJ2-3, with 9 nucleotides matching TRBD2. This CDR3 comprises 18 residues. Trimming cost V 2 bases and J 1 base; bases outside gene matches: 10. Germline values: CDR1 MNHEY, CDR2 SMNVEV (reference sequence). The CDR3 bases are TGTGCCAGCAGTTTACGCCGACTAATAGCGGGAGGCACAGATACGCAGTATTTT. Protein product: CASSLRRLIAGGTDTQYF.

The chain uses TRBV7-3 and TRBJ2-2; D unresolved. CDR3 length equals 14 residues. The germline V and J ends were trimmed by 5 bases and 2 bases, with 9 bases remaining between them. CDR1 is SGHTA, CDR2 FQGTGA, per germline. The CDR3: CASSIGPNTGELFF. DNA of the CDR3: TGTGCCAGCAGCATTGGCCCAAACACCGGGGAGCTGTTTTTT.

A word on this clone: Distinct nucleotide sequences in the sample also encode this CDR3. The chain combines TRBV27 with TRBJ1-5; TRBD1 is a possible D gene (5 bases). The CDR3 contains 12 residues. Trimming removed 2 bases from V and 6 bases from J, with 5 bases in between. Germline assignment: CDR1 MNHEY and CDR2 SMNVEV (reference sequence). For the CDR3, the DNA is TGTGCCAGCAGTTTAGGGGGTCAGCCCCAGCATTTT. As protein: CASSLGGQPQHF.

This clone has more than one count but fewer than ten. The CDR3 loop reads CASSQTRRGTDTGELFF. For the CDR3, the DNA is TGTGCCAGCTCTCAAACCAGGCGGGGAACGGACACCGGGGAGCTGTTTTTT. The chain has TRBV18 and TRBJ2-2, with D maybe TRBD2 (6 bases). This CDR3 is built from 17 residues. V was pared by 6 bases and J by 3 bases, with 20 bases between. Germline V gene data show CDR1 as KGHSH and CDR2 as LQKENI.